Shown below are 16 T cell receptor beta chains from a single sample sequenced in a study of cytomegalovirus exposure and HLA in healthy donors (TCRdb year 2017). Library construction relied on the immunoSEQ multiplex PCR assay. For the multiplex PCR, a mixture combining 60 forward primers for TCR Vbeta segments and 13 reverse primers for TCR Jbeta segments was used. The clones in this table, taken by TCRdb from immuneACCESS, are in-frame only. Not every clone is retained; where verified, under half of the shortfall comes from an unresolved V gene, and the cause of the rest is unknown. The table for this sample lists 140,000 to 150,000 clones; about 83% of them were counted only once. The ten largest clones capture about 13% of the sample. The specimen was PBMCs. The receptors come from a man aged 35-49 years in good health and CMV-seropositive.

CDR3 sequence (DNA): TGTGCCAGTAGTCGACTAACGGGGGGAAGTACGCAGTATTTT. This sequence encodes CASSRLTGGSTQYF. This chain links TRBV19 with TRBJ2-3, with 7 bases fitting TRBD2. V dropped 5 bases and J dropped 8; count of bases not matched to a gene: 10. From germline, CDR1 is LNHDA and CDR2 SQIVND (reference sequence). The CDR3 is 14 residues long.

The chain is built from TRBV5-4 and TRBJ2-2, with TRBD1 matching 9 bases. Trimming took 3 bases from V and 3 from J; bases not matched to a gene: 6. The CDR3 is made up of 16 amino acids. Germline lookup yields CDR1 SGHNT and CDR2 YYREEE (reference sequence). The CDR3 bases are TGTGCCAGCAGCTCACGGGACAGGGACGACACCGGGGAGCTGTTTTTT. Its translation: CASSSRDRDDTGELFF.

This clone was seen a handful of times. The CDR3 loop is CAWSGGTDHSTYEQYF. The CDR3 DNA reads TGTGCCTGGAGTGGGGGGACTGATCATTCTACCTACGAGCAGTACTTC. This chain links TRBV30 with TRBJ2-7; D perhaps matches TRBD2 (6 bases). Germline V CDR1 and CDR2: GTSNPN, SVGIG (reference sequence). CDR3 length equals 16 residues. Trimming took 1 base from V and 2 from J, leaving 18 bases between them.

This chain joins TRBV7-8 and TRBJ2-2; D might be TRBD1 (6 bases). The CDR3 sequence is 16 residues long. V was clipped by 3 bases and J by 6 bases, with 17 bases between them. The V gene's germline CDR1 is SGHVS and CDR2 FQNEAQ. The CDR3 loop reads CASSFWISGDPGELFF. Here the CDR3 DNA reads TGTGCCAGCAGCTTTTGGATATCAGGGGACCCCGGGGAGCTGTTTTTT.

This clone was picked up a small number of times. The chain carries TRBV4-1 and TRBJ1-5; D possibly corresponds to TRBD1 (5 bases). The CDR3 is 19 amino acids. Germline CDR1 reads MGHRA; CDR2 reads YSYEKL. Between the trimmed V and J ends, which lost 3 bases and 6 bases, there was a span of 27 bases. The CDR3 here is CASSQYILLRLGLGQPQHF. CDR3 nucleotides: TGCGCCAGCAGCCAGTATATATTACTCAGATTGGGGCTCGGTCAGCCCCAGCATTTT.

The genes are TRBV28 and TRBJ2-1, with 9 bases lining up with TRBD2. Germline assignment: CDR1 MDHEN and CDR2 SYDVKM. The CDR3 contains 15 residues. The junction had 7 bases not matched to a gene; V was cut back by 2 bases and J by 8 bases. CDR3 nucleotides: TGTGCCAGCAGTTTAGGGCTAGCGGGAACATATGAGCAGTTCTTC. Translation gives CASSLGLAGTYEQFF.

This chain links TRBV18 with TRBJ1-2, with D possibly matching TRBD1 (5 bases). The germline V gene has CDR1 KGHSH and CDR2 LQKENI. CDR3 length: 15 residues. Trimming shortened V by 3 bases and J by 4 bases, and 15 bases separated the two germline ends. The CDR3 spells CASSPYLGDSYGYTF. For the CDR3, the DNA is TGTGCCAGCTCACCCTACTTAGGGGACTCCTATGGCTACACCTTC.

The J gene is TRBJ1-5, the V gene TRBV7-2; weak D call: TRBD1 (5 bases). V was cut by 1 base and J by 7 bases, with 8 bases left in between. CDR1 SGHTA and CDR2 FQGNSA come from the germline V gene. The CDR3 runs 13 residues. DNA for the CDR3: TGTGCCAGCAGCTTAGGGGGGGAACAGCCCCAGCATTTT. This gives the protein CASSLGGEQPQHF. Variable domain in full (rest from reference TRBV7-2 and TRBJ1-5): GAGVSQSPSNKVTEKGKDVELRCDPISGHTALYWYRQSLGQGLEFLIYFQGNSAPDKSGLPSDRFSAERTGGSVSTLTIQRTQQEDSAVYLCASSLGGEQPQHFGDGTRLSIL.

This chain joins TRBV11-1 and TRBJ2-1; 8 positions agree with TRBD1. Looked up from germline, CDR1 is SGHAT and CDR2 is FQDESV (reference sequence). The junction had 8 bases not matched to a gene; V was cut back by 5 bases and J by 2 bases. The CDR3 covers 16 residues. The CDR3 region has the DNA TGTGCCAGCAGCGGACCGGGACAGGACGCCTACAATGAGCAGTTCTTC. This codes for CASSGPGQDAYNEQFF.

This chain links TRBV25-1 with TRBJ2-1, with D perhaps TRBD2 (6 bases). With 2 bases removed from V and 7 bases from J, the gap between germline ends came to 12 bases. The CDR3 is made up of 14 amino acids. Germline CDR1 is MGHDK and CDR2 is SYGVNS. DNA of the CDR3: TGTGCCAGCAGTGAACTGTTGGAGGGAAATGAGCAGTTCTTC. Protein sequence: CASSELLEGNEQFF.

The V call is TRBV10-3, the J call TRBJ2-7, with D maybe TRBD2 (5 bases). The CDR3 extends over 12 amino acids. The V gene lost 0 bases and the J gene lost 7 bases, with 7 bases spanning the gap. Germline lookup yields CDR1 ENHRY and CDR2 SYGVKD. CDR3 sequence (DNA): TGTGCCATCAGTGAGTCCCCGGGAGAGCAGTACTTC. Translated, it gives CAISESPGEQYF.

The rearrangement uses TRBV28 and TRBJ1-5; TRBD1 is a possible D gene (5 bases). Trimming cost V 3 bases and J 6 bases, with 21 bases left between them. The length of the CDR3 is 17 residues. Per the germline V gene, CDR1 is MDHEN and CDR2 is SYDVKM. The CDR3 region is CASSLAGVGLGGQPQHF. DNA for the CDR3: TGTGCCAGCAGTTTGGCGGGCGTTGGACTCGGGGGTCAGCCCCAGCATTTT.

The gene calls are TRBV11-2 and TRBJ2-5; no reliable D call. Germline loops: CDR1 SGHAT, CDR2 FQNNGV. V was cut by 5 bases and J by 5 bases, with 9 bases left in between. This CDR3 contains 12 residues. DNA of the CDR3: TGTGCCAGCAGCCCAGGTTATGAGACCCAGTACTTC. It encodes CASSPGYETQYF.

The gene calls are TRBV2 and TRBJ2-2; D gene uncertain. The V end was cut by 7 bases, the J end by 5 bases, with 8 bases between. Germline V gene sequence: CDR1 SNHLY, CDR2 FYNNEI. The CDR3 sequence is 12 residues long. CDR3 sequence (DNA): TGTGCCAGCACTAGTGGGACCGGGGAGCTGTTTTTT. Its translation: CASTSGTGELFF.

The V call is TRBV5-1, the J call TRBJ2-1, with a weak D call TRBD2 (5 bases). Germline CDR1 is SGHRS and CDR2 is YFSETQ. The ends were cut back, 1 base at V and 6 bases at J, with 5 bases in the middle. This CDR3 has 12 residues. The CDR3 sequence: CASSLTSNEQFF. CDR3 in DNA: TGCGCCAGCAGCTTGACTAGCAATGAGCAGTTCTTC.

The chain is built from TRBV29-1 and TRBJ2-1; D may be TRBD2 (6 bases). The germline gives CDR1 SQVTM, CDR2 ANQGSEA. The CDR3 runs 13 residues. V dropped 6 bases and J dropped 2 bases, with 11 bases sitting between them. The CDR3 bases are TGCAGCGTCGCGGAGGGCCCCTACAATGAGCAGTTCTTC. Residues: CSVAEGPYNEQFF.